The sequence of this T cell receptor (beta chain) was determined in a study of T cell repertoires in cytomegalovirus infection. The germline gives CDR1 SGHVS, CDR2 FNYEAQ. The CDR3 covers 14 residues. V lost 1 base to trimming and J lost 4 bases, with 10 bases between them. At least ten counts were recorded for this clonotype. Its cognate antigen is unknown. TCRdb itself ran the reads through MiXCR, one entry per CDR3 protein. The sample records about 890,000 distinct CDR3 sequences, around 32% being singletons. The sequences come from cultured CD8+ T cells from PBMCs, collected from culture after CMV antigen stimulation. The J gene is TRBJ1-1, the V gene TRBV7-6; D not certain. The receptor comes from a human donor in good health (CMV status not recorded). Some clones in this sample may be carry-over from other donors' samples. The CDR3 DNA reads as TGTGCCAGCAGCTTAGGAGGATCCAGCACTGAAGCTTTCTTT. Encoded protein: CASSLGGSSTEAFF.